The entry that follows covers one T cell receptor (beta chain) sequence. Its antigen specificity is not known. No much larger clone exists at a distance of one base, and base qualities are not known. Read against the paper, the sample's time point label means: week 11, during vaccination. Each vaccine dose, consisting of 300 ug of a 20-mer mutant IDH1 peptide in Montanide, was administered subcutaneously with topical imiquimod. All donors had newly diagnosed IDH1-mutant astrocytomas of WHO grade 3 or 4 that showed loss of nuclear ATRX. The samples were drawn from NOA16, a multicentre, single-arm, open-label phase I trial in Germany that tested a mutant IDH1 peptide vaccine in humans for the first time. Genomic DNA for TCRB sequencing was isolated from EDTA blood with the DNeasy Blood and Tissue Kit. The CDR3 goes from the cysteine to the phenylalanine over 14 residues. Only the CDR3 DNA stays, 42 bases, in frame from base 1. Trimming removed 8 bases from V and 4 bases from J, leaving 17 bases between the germline ends. In the germline V gene, CDR1 corresponds to SGHDN and CDR2 to FVKESK.

These data belong to a study of a mutant IDH1 vaccine in newly diagnosed glioma (dated by TCRdb to the early 2020s). Broadly, across the study: Across visits V03 through V10, patients got a total of eight vaccinations, given in weeks 1, 3, 5, 7, 11, 15, 19 and 23. Longitudinal TCRB deep sequencing was done for about two dozen treated patients, wherever samples were available for exploratory analyses. Peripheral blood was drawn at six visits: V03 (baseline), V05, V07, V10, V12 and V13. Of the 25 to 35 patients who were treated, about 60% were male and about 40% were female, and the mean age was around 40 years. Before enrollment, most patients had been given radiochemotherapy with temozolomide as standard therapy, while the rest had received either radiotherapy alone or temozolomide alone. Vaccination was initiated 4-6 weeks after radiotherapy alone, or concurrently with temozolomide cycles in the chemotherapy-containing groups. Broader findings and caveats from the paper: It was noted by the authors that analyses of patient blood samples could not be reproduced owing to sample limitations. Immune responses induced by the vaccine were seen in approximately 92% of patients across multiple MHC alleles. Pseudoprogression appeared unrelated to alterations in the top peripheral T cell clonotypes detected by TCRB sequencing. Availability determined which PBMC samples were chosen for TCRB deep sequencing.

Libraries were made using the immunoSEQ multiplex PCR assay. Rearranged TCR beta chain sequences were amplified using the hsTCRB Kit according to the manufacturer's protocol. Sequencing of TCRB libraries was carried out on an Illumina MiSeq. On the study's bioinformatics: Demultiplexing, trimming and gene mapping were performed with the kit vendor's proprietary platform. TCRdb obtained this table from immuneACCESS and retained in-frame rearrangements with V and J assigned. These tables miss some clones; where compared with another copy, unresolved V genes account for less than half of the shortfall, and the remainder is unexplained. The DNA was the basis for D and trimming; V, J and clone size are from that table. The sample data list 110,000 or so clones, and roughly 90% of these were observed just once. The ten biggest clones cover roughly 0.55% of the sample.

The sample here was PBMCs, taken from a glioma patient whose treatment included an IDH1 peptide vaccine. The origin of this receptor is a woman between 45 and 60 years old with glioma. The chain was built from TRBV14 and TRBJ1-1, with a tentative D gene TRBD1 over 5 matching bases. The CDR3 is CASAGTGGTTEAFF. The sequenced DNA: TGTGCCAGCGCCGGGACGGGAGGGACCACTGAAGCTTTCTTT. Reference TRBV14 and TRBJ1-1 proteins supply the regions before and after the CDR3; the full variable domain is: EAGVTQFPSHSVIEKGQTVTLRCDPISGHDNLYWYRRVMGKEIKFLLHFVKESKQDESGMPNNRFLAERTGGTYSTLKVQPAELEDSGVYFCASAGTGGTTEAFFGQGTRLTVV.